A single sample is the source of the 14 T cell receptor beta chains below, sequenced in a study of CD8+ T cells in alopecia areata. The treatment denotes: oral pan-JAK inhibitor, 5-10 mg twice daily. cDNA prepared by RNA extraction and subsequent reverse transcription served as the template for sequencing. The data were produced by immunoSEQ multiplex PCR, yet TCRdb's version contains in-frame clones alone and is incomplete. This sample has fewer than 150,000 clones, with roughly four fifths found just once. Material: CD8+ T cells sorted from blood, obtained at week 4, from a patient treated with tofacitinib. These receptors came from a human donor with alopecia areata.

DNA of the CDR3: TGTGCTAGTGGTCTCGGAAAGATTCCAGAGACCCAGTACTTC. It specifies CASGLGKIPETQYF. V is TRBV12-5 and J is TRBJ2-5; D not certain. CDR3 length: 14 amino acids. V lost 5 bases and J 4 bases, leaving 14 bases between the germline ends. Looked up from germline, CDR1 is LGHNT and CDR2 is FRNRAP.

This chain links TRBV5-1 with TRBJ1-1; D is unresolved. Germline V lookup: CDR1 SGHRS, CDR2 YFSETQ. V dropped 0 bases and J dropped 13 bases, with 16 bases sitting between them. This CDR3 region has 13 residues. The CDR3 spells CASSLGGLADGFF. The CDR3, as DNA: TGCGCCAGCAGCTTGGGAGGACTCGCCGATGGTTTCTTT.

The chain carries TRBV4-2 and TRBJ2-2, with TRBD2 as a possible D gene (5 bases). The germline gives CDR1 LGHNA, CDR2 YNFKEQ. The CDR3 consists of 15 residues. V shed 5 bases and J shed 1 base, with 11 bases lying between them. CDR3 amino acids: CASSVERWNTGELFF. Written as DNA, the CDR3 is TGTGCCAGCAGCGTTGAGCGGTGGAACACCGGGGAGCTGTTTTTT.

This clone was seen a handful of times. CDR3 bases: TGTGCCAGCAGCTTACCGACGGCGGACGAGCAGTACTTC. This translates into CASSLPTADEQYF. The chain uses TRBV7-9 and TRBJ2-7; no clear D gene. CDR3 size: 13 residues. Germline values: CDR1 SEHNR, CDR2 FQNEAQ (reference sequence). V lost 2 bases and J lost 5, with 10 bases in between.

This chain links TRBV4-3 with TRBJ2-7; TRBD1 matches 9 bases. J lost 6 bases, V lost 1 base, and 16 bases had no gene match. The CDR3 has 18 amino acids. In germline, CDR1 is LGHNA, CDR2 YSLEER. CDR3 DNA: TGCGCCAGCAGCCAAGTTAGGGACAGGGACACTACGGGGCCCGAGCAGTACTTC. It encodes CASSQVRDRDTTGPEQYF.

The V call is TRBV11-2, the J call TRBJ2-5, with D possibly being TRBD2 (5 bases). Germline CDR1 is SGHAT and CDR2 is FQNNGV. The CDR3 sequence is 15 residues long. V was pared by 5 bases and J by 1 base, with 14 bases between. This CDR3 reads CASSLLGGFQETQYF. The CDR3 nucleotides are TGTGCCAGCAGCCTTCTGGGCGGGTTCCAAGAGACCCAGTACTTC.

The gene calls are TRBV19 and TRBJ2-5; tentatively, D is TRBD2 (6 bases). Deletions cut 4 bases from V and 1 base from J, with 13 bases between. The CDR3 consists of 15 residues. The germline CDR1 and CDR2 sequences are LNHDA and SQIVND (reference sequence). In nucleotides, the CDR3 is TGTGCCAGTAGTACCGTCCGGACTATCCAAGAGACCCAGTACTTC. Its translation: CASSTVRTIQETQYF.

This sequence joins TRBV7-2 and TRBJ2-5; 8 nucleotides agree with TRBD1. CDR1 and CDR2 (germline): SGHTA, FQGNSA. V lost 3 bases, J lost 3 bases, and 6 bases stayed unmatched. The CDR3 loop spans 15 amino acids. The CDR3 DNA reads TGTGCCAGCAGCTTCTATCAGGGGGCTGAAGAGACCCAGTACTTC. Its translation is CASSFYQGAEETQYF.

The genes are TRBV2 and TRBJ2-3; D ambiguous. The CDR3 length is 14 residues. Germline CDR1 reads SNHLY; CDR2 reads FYNNEI. V lost 7 bases and J lost 2, with 13 bases in between. The CDR3 bases are TGTGCCAGCAACCTCGCGGTGACCACAGATACGCAGTATTTT. Its translation is CASNLAVTTDTQYF.

This clone was seen once. The chain employs TRBV9 and TRBJ2-7; 13 bases are a match to TRBD2. CDR1 SGDLS and CDR2 YYNGEE come from the germline V gene. V dropped 5 bases and J dropped 4; count of bases not matched to a gene: 3. This CDR3 is built from 14 residues. Here the CDR3 reads CASSGTSGAYEQYF. The CDR3 bases are TGTGCCAGCAGTGGGACTAGCGGGGCATACGAGCAGTACTTC.

This clone was observed a few times. The chain links TRBV5-1 to TRBJ2-5, with 7 bases fitting TRBD1. This CDR3 is built from 15 residues. Per the germline V gene, CDR1 is SGHRS and CDR2 is YFSETQ. V was clipped by 4 bases and J by 5 bases; unmatched bases: 11. CDR3 amino acids: CASSTGQARSETQYF. The CDR3 nucleotides read TGCGCCAGCAGCACCGGACAGGCCCGCTCGGAGACCCAGTACTTC.

This clone was recorded a few times. The V call is TRBV7-6, the J call TRBJ2-3; D is unresolved. The CDR3 spans 16 residues. Trimming cost V 5 bases and J 2 bases, with 17 bases left between them. Germline CDR1 is SGHVS and CDR2 is FNYEAQ. Written as DNA, the CDR3 is TGTGCCAGCAGCCCTGGACCTTCCCAAGCCACAGATACGCAGTATTTT. Amino acids: CASSPGPSQATDTQYF.

This clone is labeled medium-sized. The chain links TRBV19 to TRBJ2-3, with D hard to call. Trimming removed 5 bases at V and 8 bases at J, with 8 bases between. Germline V CDR1 and CDR2: LNHDA, SQIVND (reference sequence). The CDR3 runs to 11 residues. The CDR3 protein is CASSFGLTQYF. The CDR3 nucleotides read TGTGCCAGTAGTTTCGGTCTTACGCAGTATTTT.

CDR3 in DNA: TGTGCCAGCACATCCGGGACTAGCGTGTACAATGAGCAGTTCTTC. Protein sequence: CASTSGTSVYNEQFF. This chain joins TRBV28 and TRBJ2-1; 10 nucleotides line up with TRBD2. The CDR3 is 15 residues long. The V and J ends lost 7 bases and 4 bases, in that order; junction bases with no gene match: 7. In germline, CDR1 is MDHEN, CDR2 SYDVKM.